Listed below are T cell receptor beta chains from one sample, sequenced in a study of CD8 T cells in ankylosing spondylitis. Via MiXCR, TCRdb re-called the 5' RACE reads, giving one row per CDR3 protein. The sample carries about 190,000 distinct CDR3 sequences, about an eighth recorded once. The sample consisted of blood, either unsorted or a sorted T cell fraction (not recorded which). The receptors stem from a female donor with ankylosing spondylitis or in good health (not recorded which). The CDR3 runs from the conserved cysteine through the conserved F or W. The D gene is left open where the match is weak. Clone size, where shown, is once, few, many, or a class for clones that have expanded.

many	TRBV24-1	TRBJ1-3	.	CATSEGGSGNTIYF	TGTGCCACCAGTGAAGGGGGCTCTGGAAACACCATATATTTT
many	TRBV12-3/TRBV12-4	TRBJ2-1	.	CASTDSSGALRDEQFF	TGTGCCAGCACCGACTCCTCCGGGGCGCTTAGAGATGAGCAGTTCTTC
many	TRBV24-1	TRBJ1-1	.	CATASNTEAFF	TGTGCCACCGCTTCGAACACTGAAGCTTTCTTT
many	TRBV6-4	TRBJ2-3	.	CASSARGETDTQYF	TGTGCCAGCAGTGCCAGGGGGGAAACAGATACGCAGTATTTT
few	TRBV2	TRBJ2-7	TRBD2	CASRETVAGVRYEQYF	TGTGCCAGCAGGGAAACCGTAGCGGGAGTGCGGTACGAGCAGTACTTC
many	TRBV11-2	TRBJ1-2	TRBD1	CASTQGGSNYGYTF	TGTGCCAGCACCCAGGGGGGCTCTAACTATGGCTACACCTTC
few	TRBV25-1	TRBJ1-5	TRBD1	CASSGDSRGNQPQHF	TGTGCCAGCAGTGGGGACAGTAGGGGAAATCAGCCCCAGCATTTT
.	TRBV5-5	TRBJ1-1	.	CASSSPGCYTEAFF	TGTGCCAGCAGCTCCCCGGGGTGTTACACTGAAGCTTTCTTT
.	TRBV5-1	TRBJ2-2	.	CASSSRVTGELFF	TGCGCCAGCAGCTCCAGGGTGACCGGGGAGCTGTTTTTT
.	TRBV7-2	TRBJ2-1	.	CASSPGHLYNEQFF	TGTGCCAGCAGCCCTGGACATCTCTACAATGAGCAGTTCTTC
many	TRBV12-3/TRBV12-4	TRBJ1-5	.	CASSRQRVNQPQHF	TGTGCCAGCAGCCGACAACGGGTCAATCAGCCCCAGCATTTT
many	TRBV6-2/TRBV6-3	TRBJ2-7	TRBD1	CASSPGQVNPYEQYF	TGTGCCAGCAGTCCGGGACAGGTGAATCCCTACGAGCAGTACTTC
many	TRBV6-1	TRBJ1-6	TRBD1	CASRPQGGNGALHF	TGTGCCAGCAGACCTCAAGGGGGCAACGGGGCCCTCCACTTT
many	TRBV20-1	TRBJ2-3	.	CSAAGSDTQYF	TGCAGTGCCGCCGGCTCAGATACGCAGTATTTT